Below, one T cell receptor beta chain is given with its context. The antigen is undetermined. Trimming stripped 7 bases from V and 4 bases from J, with 18 bases between. The CDR3 sequence is 15 residues long. The sample is drawn from a study of response to subunit inactivated influenza vaccine. Study findings and constraints: T cells newly recruited by each seasonal influenza vaccination are few, the authors suggested.

MiXCR was run by TCRdb on the RT-PCR reads, yielding one entry per CDR3 protein. The sample has some 850,000 distinct CDR3 sequences, less than 20% seen once; the top ten hold roughly a tenth. The sequences come from PBMCs from blood, collected less than 6 days after vaccination. This chain connects TRBV12-3 or TRBV12-4 to TRBJ2-3, with D possibly being TRBD2 (5 bases). This TCR was recovered from a man aged 50 or older who received an inactivated influenza vaccine. CDR3 in amino acids: CASTFTGKRADTQYF. The DNA for the CDR3 is TGTGCCAGCACCTTTACGGGGAAACGGGCAGATACGCAGTATTTT.